This T cell receptor (beta chain) was documented in a study of blood T cells in healthy people across ages. A second 7 to 11 cycle PCR used barcoded and J-beta primers. From the 5' RACE reads, TCRdb called clonotypes with MiXCR, one entry per CDR3 protein. The sample lists about 800,000 distinct CDR3 sequences, about 25% occurring once. The CDR3 spans 14 residues. V was clipped by 3 bases and J by 11 bases; unmatched bases: 10. The same data also went into a second study, on T cells of mothers and their children.

This chain links TRBV12-3 or TRBV12-4 with TRBJ2-5, with 9 positions matching TRBD2. The clonotype comes from a boy aged 10-17 years in good health. Sequencing was performed on blood. CDR3 DNA sequence: TGTGCCAGCAGTTTGGGCGGGAGGGCCGAAGAGCAGTACTTC. Translation gives CASSLGGRAEEQYF.